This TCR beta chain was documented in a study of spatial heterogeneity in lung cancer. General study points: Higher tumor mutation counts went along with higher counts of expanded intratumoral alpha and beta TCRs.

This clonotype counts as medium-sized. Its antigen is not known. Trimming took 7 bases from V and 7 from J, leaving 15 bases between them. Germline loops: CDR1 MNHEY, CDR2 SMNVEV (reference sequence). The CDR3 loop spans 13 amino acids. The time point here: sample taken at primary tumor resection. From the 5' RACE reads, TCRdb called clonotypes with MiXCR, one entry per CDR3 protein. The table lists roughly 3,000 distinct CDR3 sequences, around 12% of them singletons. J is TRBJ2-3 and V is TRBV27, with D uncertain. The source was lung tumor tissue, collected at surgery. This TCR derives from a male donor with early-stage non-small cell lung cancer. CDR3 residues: CASTRPASNTQYF. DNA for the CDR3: TGTGCCAGCACAAGGCCCGCATCAAATACGCAGTATTTT.